These 12 T cell receptor beta chains were all obtained from the same sample, sequenced in a study of blood T cell repertoires in COVID-19. TCRdb's copy holds only in-frame clones and misses some; the assay was immunoSEQ multiplex PCR. The sample contains over 100,000 clones, approximately 88% of which appear only once. Sample: peripheral blood. The receptors shown here come from a man between 50 and 59 years old with acute or convalescent COVID-19.

The V gene is TRBV11-2, the J gene TRBJ2-1; TRBD2 is a possible D gene (6 bases). This CDR3 is 14 amino acids long. The germline V and J ends were trimmed by 5 bases and 7 bases, with 15 bases remaining between them. Germline CDR1 is SGHAT and CDR2 is FQNNGV. The CDR3 DNA reads TGTGCCAGCAGCCGGGACTGGTTGGGGAATGAGCAGTTCTTC. It translates to CASSRDWLGNEQFF.

The V call is TRBV9, the J call TRBJ2-5; 12 bases align to TRBD1. With 3 bases clipped from V and 7 bases from J, the junction kept 7 bases outside the gene matches. The CDR3 totals 15 residues. Germline loops: CDR1 SGDLS, CDR2 YYNGEE. The CDR3 nucleotides read TGTGCCAGCAGCGCCGGGACAGGGGGCGCAGGGACCCAGTACTTC. It codes for CASSAGTGGAGTQYF.

This clone occurred a few times. This chain uses TRBV19 with TRBJ1-2; D is undetermined. V was pared by 7 bases and J by 1 base, with 7 bases between. In germline, CDR1 is LNHDA, CDR2 SQIVND (reference sequence). There are 12 residues in the CDR3. CDR3: CASNRVNYGYTF. CDR3 DNA: TGTGCCAGTAACCGGGTTAACTATGGCTACACCTTC.

The chain is built from TRBV19 and TRBJ2-2; 8 bases fit TRBD1. Germline V CDR1 and CDR2: LNHDA, SQIVND (reference sequence). The CDR3 consists of 13 residues. J gave up 12 bases and V 4 bases, and 7 bases lay outside the gene matches. CDR3 coding DNA: TGTGCCAGTAGTACTGAACAGGGGGAGAAGCTGTTTTTT. Encoded protein: CASSTEQGEKLFF. Filled out from reference TRBV19 and TRBJ2-2, the complete variable domain reads DGGITQSPKYLFRKEGQNVTLSCEQNLNHDAMYWYRQDPGQGLRLIYYSQIVNDFQKGDIAEGYSVSREKKESFPLTVTSAQKNPTAFYLCASSTEQGEKLFFGEGSRLTVL.

For this clone: Other nucleotide sequences from this sample produce the same CDR3. V is TRBV18 and J is TRBJ1-5, with D possibly matching TRBD1 (5 bases). Germline V gene data show CDR1 as KGHSH and CDR2 as LQKENI. The CDR3 has 14 amino acids. Trimming left V 3 bases short and J 2 bases short, with 8 bases between. Here the CDR3 DNA reads TGTGCCAGCTCACCTGACAGCGGCAATCAGCCCCAGCATTTT. Amino acids: CASSPDSGNQPQHF.

The chain uses TRBV6-5 and TRBJ2-1; tentatively, D is TRBD2 (5 bases). The length of the CDR3 is 13 residues. Deletions cut 7 bases from V and 0 bases from J, with 7 bases between. Per the germline V gene, CDR1 is MNHEY and CDR2 is SVGAGI. CDR3 sequence reads: CASIRGSYNEQFF. The CDR3 region has the DNA TGTGCCAGCATACGGGGCTCCTACAATGAGCAGTTCTTC.

The chain combines TRBV11-2 with TRBJ2-3, with TRBD2 matching 9 bases. The CDR3 spans 16 residues. From germline, CDR1 is SGHAT and CDR2 FQNNGV. After removal of 5 bases from V and 7 bases from J, the junction contained 13 bases not matched to a gene. The CDR3 DNA reads as TGTGCCAGCAGCCTACCCACCCTAGCGGGATTTCATACGCAGTATTTT. Its protein product is CASSLPTLAGFHTQYF.

For the CDR3, the DNA is TGTGCCATCAGTGAGATAGGGGCCTACGTTAGCACAGATACGCAGTATTTT. Translating it yields CAISEIGAYVSTDTQYF. J is TRBJ2-3 and V is TRBV10-3, with D possibly TRBD1 on 5 matching bases. Germline V gene sequence: CDR1 ENHRY, CDR2 SYGVKD. V gave up 2 bases and J gave up 0 bases, with 15 bases separating them. The CDR3 totals 17 residues.

This clone was observed a single time. J is TRBJ1-5 and V is TRBV11-2, with 11 bases that match TRBD1. CDR3 length: 14 amino acids. V lost 6 bases and J lost 4; bases outside the gene matches: 2. Germline CDR1 and CDR2: SGHAT and FQNNGV. CDR3 sequence (DNA): TGTGCCAGCAGTGGGGACAGGGGGAATCAGCCCCAGCATTTT. Its protein product is CASSGDRGNQPQHF.

This chain connects TRBV5-1 to TRBJ2-5, with TRBD2 identical over 8 bases. The CDR3 spans 15 residues. From germline, CDR1 is SGHRS and CDR2 YFSETQ. After removal of 4 bases from V and 4 bases from J, the junction contained 9 bases not matched to a gene. The CDR3: CASSGGAGAGETQYF. CDR3 coding DNA: TGCGCCAGCAGCGGGGGAGCGGGAGCTGGAGAGACCCAGTACTTC.

The CDR3 sequence: CASSLGAGSYEQYF. CDR3 bases: TGCGCCAGCAGCTTGGGGGCAGGGTCCTACGAGCAGTACTTC. The chain couples TRBV5-1 to TRBJ2-7, with a possible D match to TRBD1 (5 bases). CDR3 size: 14 residues. The germline V and J ends were trimmed by 0 bases and 1 base, with 8 bases remaining between them. Germline lookup yields CDR1 SGHRS and CDR2 YFSETQ.

In its sample, this clone was seen once. The V call is TRBV5-4, the J call TRBJ2-1, with D unclear. The germline CDR1 and CDR2 sequences are SGHNT and YYREEE (reference sequence). This CDR3 is built from 12 residues. The V end lost 2 bases, the J end lost 9 bases, and 9 bases lay between the germline ends. CDR3 DNA sequence: TGTGCCAGCAGCTTTCTAGGCGGTGAGCAGTTCTTC. Translation gives CASSFLGGEQFF. Full variable domain (missing parts from reference TRBV5-4 and TRBJ2-1): ETGVTQSPTHLIKTRGQQVTLRCSSQSGHNTVSWYQQALGQGPQFIFQYYREEENGRGNFPPRFSGLQFPNYSSELNVNALELDDSALYLCASSFLGGEQFFGPGTRLTVL.